The 18 T cell receptor beta chains listed next were all sequenced from one sample in a study of cytomegalovirus exposure and HLA in healthy donors. PCR used 60 Vbeta primers and 13 Jbeta primers. The table came from immunoSEQ multiplex PCR; TCRdb's copy has only in-frame clones and leaves some out. Its table lists about 130,000 clones. Material for sequencing was PBMCs. The source of these receptors is a man between 18 and 29 years old in good health and CMV-seronegative.

The V gene is TRBV19, the J gene TRBJ2-6; tentatively, D is TRBD1 (5 bases). CDR1 LNHDA and CDR2 SQIVND come from the germline V gene (reference sequence). The CDR3 runs 16 residues. V lost 7 bases and J 0 bases, leaving 13 bases between the germline ends. CDR3 coding DNA: TGTGCCAGTAAGGCAGGGTTGGTCTCTGGGGCCAACGTCCTGACTTTC. Its translation is CASKAGLVSGANVLTF.

This rearrangement joins TRBV7-2 to TRBJ1-1; D gene unclear. The germline V gene has CDR1 SGHTA and CDR2 FQGNSA. The V end lost 1 base, the J end lost 3 bases, and 6 bases lay between the germline ends. The CDR3 runs 13 residues. The CDR3 spells CASSLELYTEAFF. The CDR3 DNA sequence: TGTGCCAGCAGCTTAGAGCTTTACACTGAAGCTTTCTTT.

The chain recombines TRBV19 with TRBJ2-3; possible D gene TRBD1, 6 bases. Germline V gene sequence: CDR1 LNHDA, CDR2 SQIVND (reference sequence). V was trimmed by 6 bases and J by 0 bases, leaving 25 bases between them. This CDR3 has 19 residues. The CDR3 loop is CASSLHGTPSLMSTDTQYF. Written as DNA, the CDR3 is TGTGCCAGTAGCCTCCACGGGACACCCTCTTTGATGAGCACAGATACGCAGTATTTT.

CDR3 sequence: CASSTGTAANEKLFF. The CDR3 bases are TGTGCCAGCAGCACTGGGACAGCGGCTAATGAAAAACTGTTTTTT. V is TRBV11-2 and J is TRBJ1-4, with 7 positions matching TRBD1. Per the germline V gene, CDR1 is SGHAT and CDR2 is FQNNGV. Unmatched junction bases numbered 6, after V lost 5 bases and J lost 3 bases. CDR3 length equals 15 residues.

The chain employs TRBV5-1 and TRBJ1-1, with 10 nucleotides matching TRBD1. Trimming cost V 4 bases and J 2 bases; bases outside gene matches: 8. From germline, CDR1 is SGHRS and CDR2 YFSETQ. This CDR3 spans 16 amino acids. CDR3 DNA sequence: TGCGCCAGCAGCCTCCCTCGACAGGGGGCCAACACTGAAGCTTTCTTT. Amino acid sequence: CASSLPRQGANTEAFF.

The chain employs TRBV11-3 and TRBJ2-1; TRBD2 matches at 10 bases. V dropped 1 base and J dropped 0; count of bases not matched to a gene: 3. This CDR3 comprises 17 residues. From germline, CDR1 is SGHNT and CDR2 YENEEA. The CDR3 sequence: CASSLGTSGPSYNEQFF. The CDR3 nucleotides are TGTGCCAGCAGCTTAGGGACTAGCGGACCCTCCTACAATGAGCAGTTCTTC. Variable domain in full (rest from reference TRBV11-3 and TRBJ2-1): EAGVVQSPRYKIIEKKQPVAFWCNPISGHNTLYWYLQNLGQGPELLIRYENEEAVDDSQLPKDRFSAERLKGVDSTLKIQPAELGDSAVYLCASSLGTSGPSYNEQFFGPGTRLTVL.

This chain joins TRBV19 and TRBJ2-7; the match to TRBD2 covers 10 bases. The CDR3 has 14 residues. Germline CDR1 LNHDA, CDR2 SQIVND (reference sequence). Losses at the gene ends were 7 bases for V and 3 bases for J; bases not matched to a gene: 6. The CDR3 DNA is TGTGCCAGTAACCCTAGCGGGAGAGGCTACGAGCAGTACTTC. It encodes CASNPSGRGYEQYF.

The rearrangement links TRBV9 to TRBJ1-1; possibly TRBD1 for D (5 bases). Trimming removed 4 bases from V and 10 bases from J, with 17 bases in between. The CDR3 is 13 residues long. Germline CDR1 reads SGDLS; CDR2 reads YYNGEE. The CDR3 coding sequence is TGTGCCAGCAGCCCCGGGGGGTATCAAAGAGCTTTCTTT. Its protein is CASSPGGYQRAFF.

The chain couples TRBV7-9 to TRBJ1-2; TRBD1 is a possible D gene (6 bases). Trimming cost V 11 bases and J 1 base, with 29 bases left between them. Germline assignment: CDR1 SEHNR and CDR2 FQNEAQ (reference sequence). The CDR3 loop spans 18 amino acids. CDR3 protein: CAEGTTGTTTPNNYGYTF. The CDR3 coding sequence is TGTGCCGAGGGTACAACCGGGACAACGACCCCAAATAACTATGGCTACACCTTC. The complete variable domain, with remaining parts taken from reference TRBV7-9 and TRBJ1-2, reads DTGVSQNPRHKITKRGQNVTFRCDPISEHNRLYWYRQTLGQGPEFLTYFQNEAQLEKSRLLSDRFSAERPKGSFSTLEIQRTEQGDSAMYLCAEGTTGTTTPNNYGYTFGSGTRLTVV.

The chain is built from TRBV7-6 and TRBJ2-2, with D unresolved. The CDR3 has 17 amino acids. CDR1 is SGHVS and CDR2 is FNYEAQ in the germline V gene. Trimming took off 4 bases at V and 3 bases at J, with 18 bases between the two ends. CDR3 amino acids: CASSYRVEVPDTGELFF. CDR3 nucleotide sequence: TGTGCCAGCAGCTACCGAGTCGAGGTCCCCGACACCGGGGAGCTGTTTTTT.

V is TRBV15 and J is TRBJ2-5; tentatively, D is TRBD1 (5 bases). The CDR3 runs to 17 residues. The germline V gene encodes CDR1 LNHNV and CDR2 YYDKDF (reference sequence). V was cut by 1 base and J by 5 bases, with 20 bases left in between. The CDR3 bases are TGTGCCACCAGCAGAGCTATAGGGGCACTGACCAGGGAGACCCAGTACTTC. Its translation is CATSRAIGALTRETQYF.

The chain employs TRBV5-6 and TRBJ2-3, with D uncertain. This CDR3 is 12 amino acids long. The germline V gene encodes CDR1 SGHDT and CDR2 YYEEEE. V lost 0 bases and J lost 6, with 5 bases in between. Here the CDR3 reads CASSLDRDTQYF. The CDR3 DNA follows: TGTGCCAGCAGCTTGGACCGGGATACGCAGTATTTT.

The chain is built from TRBV27 and TRBJ1-2, with TRBD1 matching over 11 bases. The CDR3 has 16 residues. The V gene's germline CDR1 is MNHEY and CDR2 SMNVEV (reference sequence). Trimming at V came to 2 bases and at J to 7 bases, leaving 9 bases not matched to a gene. CDR3 in DNA: TGTGCCAGCAGTTTACGGACAGGGGGCGCGGCAAGTGGCTACACCTTC. Protein product: CASSLRTGGAASGYTF.

This chain joins TRBV9 and TRBJ2-2; possible D gene TRBD1, 6 bases. Germline CDR1 reads SGDLS; CDR2 reads YYNGEE. Between the trimmed V and J ends, which lost 4 bases and 7 bases, there was a span of 14 bases. The CDR3 contains 14 residues. CDR3 residues: CASSLQGLDGELFF. Here the CDR3 DNA reads TGTGCCAGCAGCTTACAGGGTCTGGACGGGGAGCTGTTTTTT.

The chain carries TRBV30 and TRBJ2-1; D unclear. Germline CDR1 reads GTSNPN; CDR2 reads SVGIG (reference sequence). V lost 2 bases and J 10 bases, leaving 12 bases between the germline ends. The CDR3 spans 12 residues. CDR3 amino acids: CAWSTEHPEQFF. The CDR3 DNA reads TGTGCCTGGAGTACAGAGCATCCCGAGCAGTTCTTC.

The V and J genes are TRBV9 and TRBJ2-1, with 7 bases aligning to TRBD2. CDR1 SGDLS and CDR2 YYNGEE come from the germline V gene. The ends lost 0 bases at V and 4 bases at J; junction bases unmatched: 4. CDR3 length equals 15 residues. DNA for the CDR3: TGTGCCAGCAGCGTAGTGGCGGGAGCTTACAATGAGCAGTTCTTC. Translated, it gives CASSVVAGAYNEQFF.

Comment on this clone: The same CDR3 is also encoded by other DNA sequences in this sample. The gene calls are TRBV2 and TRBJ1-5; TRBD1 is a possible D gene (5 bases). Trimming pared 4 bases from V and 5 bases from J, leaving 21 bases between. CDR3 length: 17 residues. In germline, CDR1 is SNHLY, CDR2 FYNNEI. The CDR3 DNA is TGTGCCAGCAGTGGTCAACGGGGGGGAATGGCCGATCAGCCCCAGCATTTT. Amino acids: CASSGQRGGMADQPQHF. The full variable domain, with the rest looked up from reference TRBV2 and TRBJ1-5, is EPEVTQTPSHQVTQMGQEVILRCVPISNHLYFYWYRQILGQKVEFLVSFYNNEISEKSEIFDDQFSVERPDGSNFTLKIRSTKLEDSAMYFCASSGQRGGMADQPQHFGDGTRLSIL.

This chain joins TRBV18 and TRBJ1-4, with 7 bases lining up with TRBD1. CDR1 is KGHSH, CDR2 LQKENI, per germline. The CDR3 is 16 residues long. Unmatched junction bases numbered 9, after V lost 2 bases and J lost 6 bases. The chain's CDR3 is CASSPTANRGYEKLFF. DNA for the CDR3: TGTGCCAGCTCACCAACAGCTAACAGGGGATATGAAAAACTGTTTTTT.